These 22 T cell receptor beta chains were all obtained from the same sample, sequenced in a study of HIV-infected patients and healthy controls. Alpha and beta constant-region primers primed reverse transcription of 400 to 650 ng RNA. Each of the alpha and beta chains got its own library through chain-specific third strand synthesis with indices. TCRdb reprocessed the 5' RACE reads via MiXCR and lists one record per CDR3 protein. The data show approximately 7,600 distinct CDR3 sequences, 9% to 10% seen once. All unsorted peripheral T cells were captured because whole blood was used without fractionation. Here the sequenced sample was blood, taken before antiretroviral therapy. These receptors all stem from an adult with HIV infection.

The table lists this clonotype with a few counts. The chain recombines TRBV19 with TRBJ2-6, with D hard to call. Germline CDR1 reads LNHDA; CDR2 reads SQIVND (reference sequence). This CDR3 is 14 amino acids long. V was trimmed by 7 bases and J by 4 bases, leaving 11 bases between them. The chain's CDR3 is CASKTGSGANVLTF. CDR3 DNA: TGTGCCAGTAAGACGGGCTCCGGGGCCAACGTCCTGACTTTC. Full variable domain (missing parts from reference TRBV19 and TRBJ2-6): DGGITQSPKYLFRKEGQNVTLSCEQNLNHDAMYWYRQDPGQGLRLIYYSQIVNDFQKGDIAEGYSVSREKKESFPLTVTSAQKNPTAFYLCASKTGSGANVLTFGAGSRLTVL.

The sample holds many counts of this clonotype. The chain joins TRBV9 to TRBJ1-3; TRBD1 is a possible D gene (6 bases). The V gene lost 0 bases and the J gene lost 2 bases, with 9 bases spanning the gap. Germline V gives CDR1 SGDLS, CDR2 YYNGEE. This CDR3 contains 15 residues. Written as DNA, the CDR3 is TGTGCCAGCAGCGTAGGGGCAGGGGCTGGAAACACCATATATTTT. Amino acids: CASSVGAGAGNTIYF.

This clonotype is medium-sized (0.01 to 0.1%) by share. V usage is TRBV6-6 and J usage is TRBJ2-2; TRBD2 aligns across 14 bases. The CDR3 runs 17 residues. The junction had 4 bases not matched to a gene; V was cut back by 1 base and J by 6 bases. The V gene's germline CDR1 is MNHNY and CDR2 SVGAGI (reference sequence). CDR3 amino acids: CASSYFGLAGGAGELFF. The DNA for the CDR3 is TGTGCCAGCAGTTACTTCGGACTAGCGGGAGGTGCCGGGGAGCTGTTTTTT.

The sample holds many counts of this clonotype. The chain recombines TRBV7-9 with TRBJ2-2; no definite D call. CDR1 is SEHNR, CDR2 FQNEAQ, per germline (reference sequence). The CDR3 has 14 residues. CDR3 DNA: TGTGCAGCTACTGGCGCATCGAACACCGGGGAGCTGTTTTTT. Its translation is CAATGASNTGELFF.

Ten or more counts support this clonotype. The chain uses TRBV20-1 and TRBJ1-6; D ambiguous. CDR3 length: 13 amino acids. Trimming took off 2 bases at V and 6 bases at J, with 8 bases between the two ends. Per the germline V gene, CDR1 is DFQATT and CDR2 is SNEGSKA (reference sequence). This CDR3 is CSARKGGNSPLHF. The DNA for the CDR3 is TGCAGTGCTAGAAAGGGAGGTAATTCACCCCTCCACTTT.

This clonotype was seen many times. The chain recombines TRBV7-9 with TRBJ2-7, with a tentative D call TRBD1 (5 bases). V gave up 1 base and J gave up 0 bases, with 10 bases separating them. CDR3 length: 15 residues. From germline, CDR1 is SEHNR and CDR2 FQNEAQ (reference sequence). CDR3 coding DNA: TGTGCCAGCAGCTTAGATGTGGGGCGCTCCTACGAGCAGTACTTC. Amino acid sequence: CASSLDVGRSYEQYF.

The gene calls are TRBV12-3 or TRBV12-4 and TRBJ2-7, with D possibly TRBD2 on 5 matching bases. This CDR3 is 13 amino acids long. Trimming left V 9 bases short and J 4 bases short, with 16 bases between. Here the CDR3 DNA reads TGTGCCAGTGCCCGAGCTGCGGGTTACGAGCAGTACTTC. This encodes CASARAAGYEQYF.

This clonotype appeared many times. This chain uses TRBV19 with TRBJ2-2, with a tentative D call TRBD1 (6 bases). This CDR3 comprises 14 residues. V shed 3 bases and J shed 5 bases, with 10 bases lying between them. Germline values: CDR1 LNHDA, CDR2 SQIVND (reference sequence). The CDR3 loop is CASSIADRTGELFF. CDR3 DNA: TGTGCCAGTAGTATCGCGGACAGAACCGGGGAGCTGTTTTTT.

By proportion, this clonotype is medium-sized. The chain employs TRBV3-1 and TRBJ1-4; no clear D gene. Germline V gene sequence: CDR1 LGHDT, CDR2 YNNKEL (reference sequence). Trimming removed 5 bases from V and 0 bases from J, with 10 bases in between. CDR3 size: 15 residues. In nucleotides, the CDR3 is TGTGCCAGCAGCGTAGACCTATCAACTAATGAAAAACTGTTTTTT. It yields the protein CASSVDLSTNEKLFF.

This clonotype was recorded many times. This chain uses TRBV7-9 with TRBJ2-1; 8 positions match TRBD2. Germline CDR1 reads SEHNR; CDR2 reads FQNEAQ (reference sequence). Germline trimming cut 1 base from V and 4 bases from J; bases unmatched to any gene: 9. The CDR3 runs 17 residues. This chain's CDR3 is CASSLGGTGGLYNEQFF. The CDR3, as DNA: TGTGCCAGCAGCTTAGGTGGTACGGGAGGGCTATACAATGAGCAGTTCTTC.

This clonotype is termed large. The V gene is TRBV4-3, the J gene TRBJ2-7, with a tentative D call TRBD2 (6 bases). CDR3 length: 14 amino acids. Germline CDR1 LGHNA, CDR2 YSLEER. Trimming removed 3 bases from V and 1 base from J, with 10 bases in between. CDR3 residues: CASSHGTESYEQYF. CDR3 sequence (DNA): TGCGCCAGCAGCCATGGGACTGAATCCTACGAGCAGTACTTC.

Within the sample, this clonotype is medium-sized. J is TRBJ2-7 and V is TRBV12-3 or TRBV12-4; D tentatively fits TRBD1 or TRBD2 (5 bases each). The ends were cut back, 1 base at V and 5 bases at J, with 12 bases in the middle. The CDR3 has 14 residues. The CDR3, as DNA: TGTGCCAGCAGTTTAGGAGGGGATTTGCACGAGCAGTACTTC. It translates to CASSLGGDLHEQYF.

Points on this clonotype: A much more abundant neighbour one base away suggests this may be a read error. V gene TRBV6-6 combines with J gene TRBJ2-3; D is undetermined. The CDR3 is 14 residues long. Germline CDR1 MNHNY, CDR2 SVGAGI (reference sequence). V was trimmed by 2 bases and J by 2 bases, leaving 8 bases between them. The CDR3 sequence: CASSYLQATDTQYF. The CDR3 nucleotides are TGTGCCAGCAGTTACCTTCAAGCCACAGATACGCAGTATTTT.

This clonotype was detected many times. The V and J genes are TRBV5-6 and TRBJ2-7, with TRBD2 identical over 8 bases. After removal of 2 bases from V and 7 bases from J, the junction contained 8 bases not matched to a gene. CDR3 length equals 14 residues. Germline CDR1 SGHDT, CDR2 YYEEEE. The CDR3: CASSLSGSTGEQYF. The CDR3 DNA is TGTGCCAGCAGCTTAAGCGGGAGTACGGGAGAGCAGTACTTC. Drawing the rest from reference TRBV5-6 and TRBJ2-7, the complete variable domain is DAGVTQSPTHLIKTRGQQVTLRCSPKSGHDTVSWYQQALGQGPQFIFQYYEEEERQRGNFPDRFSGHQFPNYSSELNVNALLLGDSALYLCASSLSGSTGEQYFGPGTRLTVT.

This clonotype was counted at least ten times. The chain combines TRBV7-9 with TRBJ1-6; no clear D. This CDR3 is built from 14 residues. Germline V gene lookup returns CDR1 SEHNR and CDR2 FQNEAQ (reference sequence). V gave up 1 base and J gave up 4 bases, with 5 bases separating them. As DNA, the CDR3 is TGTGCCAGCAGCTTAGAACAGTATAATTCACCCCTCCACTTT. This encodes CASSLEQYNSPLHF.

This clonotype showed up many times. J is TRBJ1-2 and V is TRBV5-1, with 7 bases matching TRBD1. The V segment lost 4 bases and the J segment 7 bases; nucleotides outside the gene matches: 13. The CDR3 contains 15 residues. In germline, CDR1 is SGHRS, CDR2 YFSETQ. The CDR3, as DNA: TGCGCCAGCAGCCTAAGAGGGGGCGCACAGAGTGGCTACACCTTC. Translated, it gives CASSLRGGAQSGYTF.

J is TRBJ2-1 and V is TRBV7-2; D not certain. V was shortened by 2 bases and J by 9 bases, with 8 bases between the two germline ends. The germline V gene encodes CDR1 SGHTA and CDR2 FQGNSA. The CDR3 spans 12 residues. The CDR3 loop reads CASSLRAGEQFF. CDR3 in DNA: TGTGCCAGCAGCTTAAGGGCAGGTGAGCAGTTCTTC. Complete variable domain (other parts from reference TRBV7-2 and TRBJ2-1): GAGVSQSPSNKVTEKGKDVELRCDPISGHTALYWYRQSLGQGLEFLIYFQGNSAPDKSGLPSDRFSAERTGGSVSTLTIQRTQQEDSAVYLCASSLRAGEQFFGPGTRLTVL.

The chain is built from TRBV19 and TRBJ2-7, with D perhaps matching TRBD1 (6 bases). Trimming pared 8 bases from V and 3 bases from J, leaving 11 bases between. Germline V lookup: CDR1 LNHDA, CDR2 SQIVND (reference sequence). There are 12 residues in the CDR3. The CDR3 region is CASLDSNYEQYF. The DNA of the CDR3 is TGTGCCAGTTTGGACAGTAACTACGAGCAGTACTTC.

This clonotype was seen at least ten times. The V gene is TRBV24-1, the J gene TRBJ2-1; the D gene is possibly TRBD2 (6 bases). Trimming took 3 bases from V and 0 from J, leaving 11 bases between them. This CDR3 has 16 amino acids. Germline CDR1 is KGHDR and CDR2 is SFDVKD. The CDR3 protein is CATSDDQGGSYNEQFF. The DNA of the CDR3 is TGTGCCACCAGTGATGACCAGGGAGGCTCCTACAATGAGCAGTTCTTC.

This clonotype was observed many times. The genes are TRBV29-1 and TRBJ2-4; D is undetermined. This CDR3 has 13 amino acids. Germline V gene lookup returns CDR1 SQVTM and CDR2 ANQGSEA. Trimming took off 0 bases at V and 3 bases at J, with 6 bases between the two ends. CDR3 in amino acids: CSVEDRSKNIQYF. As DNA, the CDR3 is TGCAGCGTTGAAGATCGCAGCAAAAACATTCAGTACTTC.

This clonotype was seen ten or more times. This chain connects TRBV19 to TRBJ1-5; no reliable D call. The germline V gene has CDR1 LNHDA and CDR2 SQIVND (reference sequence). With 0 bases removed from V and 10 bases from J, the gap between germline ends came to 22 bases. The CDR3 contains 17 residues. The CDR3 sequence: CASSIDPDGMAISPQHF. The CDR3, as DNA: TGTGCCAGTAGTATAGATCCCGACGGGATGGCAATCAGCCCCCAGCATTTT.

Ten or more counts support this clonotype. The J gene is TRBJ1-1, the V gene TRBV4-1; 8 nucleotides match TRBD1. CDR3 size: 14 residues. The trim removed 4 bases at V and 6 bases at J, leaving 7 bases unmatched. The germline V gene encodes CDR1 MGHRA and CDR2 YSYEKL. The CDR3 region has the DNA TGCGCCAGCAGCCTTTGGACAGGGCGTTCTGAAGCTTTCTTT. Translated, it gives CASSLWTGRSEAFF.